What follows are 27 T cell receptor delta chains derived from one specimen sequenced in a study of γδ T cells in repeated Plasmodium falciparum infection. Gammadelta T cells were flow-sorted from PBMC into Vgamma9/Vdelta2+ and Vdelta2-negative populations for bulk analysis. TCRdb reanalysed the multiplex PCR reads with CATT. The sample records approximately 90,000 delta-chain clones, roughly 0.98% being singletons. The sequenced sample consisted of gamma-delta T cells from blood. All receptors derive from a pool of human donors (malaria-infected and uninfected, not separated).

On this clone itself: A far larger clone is one base from this, pointing to a likely read error. This sample includes further DNA sequences coding for the same CDR3. The chain couples TRDV1 to TRDJ1; maybe TRDD2 (6 bases). CDR3 length: 13 residues. The germline V gene has CDR1 TSWWSYY and CDR2 QGS. CDR3 sequence (DNA): TGTGCTCTGCGGCCTTCCCTGACCGATAAGCTCATCTTT. Encoded protein: CALRPSLTDKLIF.

Concerning this clone: TCRdb attributes to this sequence the protein of a much larger clone, which differs from the DNA translation at residue 7; a read error is likely, and the protein displayed is translated from the DNA. The rearrangement joins TRDV1 to TRDJ1; TRDD3 matches 8 bases. The J gene, not given by TCRdb, was assigned here from a germline match of the nucleotide sequence. The CDR3 contains 18 residues. J lost 1 base, V lost 11 bases, and 21 bases had no gene match. The germline V gene has CDR1 TSWWSYY and CDR2 QGS. CDR3 loop: CAYASPPGDSRCTDKLIF. CDR3 nucleotide sequence: TGTGCTTACGCAAGTCCCCCGGGGGATAGCCGGTGCACCGATAAACTCATCTTT.

This clone has only a few counts. A far larger clone differs by one base, so this is likely a read error. In the same sample, other DNA sequences code for this CDR3. This chain links TRDV1 with TRDJ1, with 7 bases fitting TRDD3. Matching the DNA to germline supplied the J gene, which TCRdb does not give. CDR1 and CDR2 (germline): TSWWSYY, QGS. The length of the CDR3 is 16 residues. V dropped 5 bases and J dropped 9; count of bases not matched to a gene: 18. The CDR3 region has the DNA TGTGCTCTTGGGCACAATGAGGGCTGGGGGGTTAGGGAACTCATCTTT. Translating gives CALGHNEGWGVRELIF.

In the case of this clone: The protein recorded in TCRdb matches a much larger clone and deviates from this DNA's translation at residue 5, suggesting a read error; the protein here is obtained by translating the DNA. V usage is TRDV2 and J usage is TRDJ1; TRDD3 matches at 7 bases. The J gene is not listed in TCRdb, so it was assigned here from a DNA match to germline. The germline V gene encodes CDR1 GEAIGNYY and CDR2 EKD. The CDR3 has 16 residues. V was pared by 1 base and J by 3 bases, with 10 bases of the junction left unmatched. The CDR3 sequence is CACDTTGADGADKLIF. CDR3 in DNA: TGTGCCTGTGACACGACTGGGGCCGACGGGGCCGATAAACTCATCTTT.

This clone was counted between two and nine times. TCRdb pairs this DNA with a much larger clone's protein that differs at residue 11, likely a read error; the protein shown was translated from the DNA. This chain links TRDV2 with TRDJ1; 12 bases line up with TRDD3. Here the J gene was assigned by germline matching of the DNA, as TCRdb has none. Germline trimming cut 3 bases from V and 1 base from J; bases unmatched to any gene: 11. The CDR3 consists of 18 residues. Germline V gives CDR1 GEAIGNYY, CDR2 EKD. The CDR3 spells CACDALLGDTMGTDKLIF. The CDR3 DNA sequence: TGTGCCTGTGACGCATTACTGGGGGATACTATGGGCACCGATAAACTCATCTTT.

Only a few counts were recorded for this clone. TCRdb's entry gives the protein of a much larger clone, which mismatches this DNA's translation at residue 10, likely from a read error; the protein reported here is translated from the DNA. The CDR3 reads CALGELGLRAVGISFSDKLIF. For the CDR3, the DNA is TGTGCTCTTGGGGAACTCGGTCTTAGGGCCGTGGGGATTAGTTTTAGCGATAAACTCATCTTT. The genes are TRDV1 and TRDJ1, with D possibly being TRDD3 (6 bases). In the absence of a J gene in TCRdb, the DNA was matched to germline to assign it here. The CDR3 totals 21 residues. From germline, CDR1 is TSWWSYY and CDR2 QGS. Trimming stripped 0 bases from V and 4 bases from J, with 30 bases between.

This clone has at least ten counts. The protein that TCRdb holds for this DNA derives from a much larger clone and differs from the translated DNA at residue 10, which likely indicates a read error; the protein shown here is translated from the DNA. The gene calls are TRDV2 and TRDJ3; tentative D call: TRDD3 (6 bases). Because TCRdb records no J gene, it was assigned here through a match of the DNA to germline. The CDR3 length is 23 residues. Deletions cut 1 base from V and 0 bases from J, with 27 bases between. Germline lookup yields CDR1 GEAIGNYY and CDR2 EKD. The CDR3 coding sequence is TGTGCCTGTGACACGGGGAGTACTGGGCGATACGCCACCCGCTCCTGGGACACCCGACAGATGTTTTTC. Translating gives CACDTGSTGRYATRSWDTRQMFF.

This clone came up many times. TCRdb's protein, taken from a much larger clone, differs from this DNA's translation at residue 13, likely owing to a read error; the protein displayed comes from the DNA. The CDR3 region is CACDPGGYQGAWGTRQMFF. The CDR3 DNA reads TGTGCCTGTGACCCTGGGGGATATCAGGGTGCCTGGGGCACCCGACAGATGTTTTTC. The genes are TRDV2 and TRDJ3, with 10 positions matching TRDD3. Here the J gene came from matching the DNA to germline, since TCRdb omits it. Germline V lookup: CDR1 GEAIGNYY, CDR2 EKD. This CDR3 spans 19 amino acids.

This clone turned up a few times. A far larger clone is a single base away, which makes a read error likely. The sample contains more than one DNA sequence encoding this CDR3. V usage is TRAV29/DV5 and J usage is TRDJ1; 13 bases agree with TRDD3. Matching the DNA to germline supplied the J gene, which TCRdb does not give. This CDR3 region has 29 residues. Germline V CDR1 and CDR2: NSMFDY, ISSIKDK. CDR3 coding DNA: TGTGCGGCAAGCTCTGGCCCTTTTCCTATACCGTACTGGGGGATACGCGTATTGTGGAATTGTAAGTACACCGATAAACTCATCTTT. It codes for CAASSGPFPIPYWGIRVLWNCKYTDKLIF.

With regard to this clone: The mismatch at residue 10 between this DNA's translation and the TCRdb protein of a much larger clone likely reflects a read error; the protein shown is translated from the DNA. The chain recombines TRDV1 with TRDJ1, with a possible D match to TRDD2 (5 bases). The CDR3 length is 22 residues. V lost 2 bases and J lost 0, with 31 bases in between. The germline CDR1 and CDR2 sequences are TSWWSYY and QGS. In nucleotides, the CDR3 is TGTGCTCTTGGGGAAACTACTACTTCAAGCTGGATTATCCTAAAAAACACCGATAAACTCATCTTT. Protein product: CALGETTTSSWIILKNTDKLIF.

This clone was observed a few times. The translation of this DNA and the TCRdb protein of a much larger clone differ at residue 9, probably owing to a read error; the protein shown here is translated from the DNA. This CDR3 reads CAFIRAAFRADKLIF. The DNA of the CDR3 is TGTGCCTTTATACGAGCCGCGTTCCGGGCCGATAAACTCATCTTT. The rearrangement joins TRDV3 to TRDJ1; D call uncertain. Germline matching of the DNA provided the J gene here, since TCRdb leaves it blank. Per the germline V gene, CDR1 is TVYSNPD and CDR2 is GDNSRS (reference sequence). V was pared by 1 base and J by 3 bases, with 18 bases between. The CDR3 has 15 residues.

This clone was counted only a few times. A far larger clone is one base from this, pointing to a likely read error. The same CDR3 can be traced to other DNA sequences in this sample. The chain joins TRDV2 to TRDJ1; tentative D call: TRDD3 (6 bases). TCRdb is silent on the J gene; assignment here came from matching the DNA to germline. V dropped 0 bases and J dropped 3 bases, with 16 bases sitting between them. Germline V gene sequence: CDR1 GEAIGNYY, CDR2 EKD. This CDR3 spans 16 amino acids. CDR3: CACDTLGDEEADKLIF. The DNA of the CDR3 is TGTGCCTGTGACACCCTAGGGGATGAGGAAGCCGATAAACTCATCTTT.

This clone has more than one count but fewer than ten. The protein TCRdb gives is from a much larger clone and does not agree with this DNA's translation at residue 9, likely a read error; the protein shown here comes from the DNA. The chain carries TRDV2 and TRDJ3; TRDD3 agrees at 7 bases. The J gene, missing from TCRdb, was assigned here through DNA to germline matching. Germline trimming cut 3 bases from V and 0 bases from J; bases unmatched to any gene: 13. In germline, CDR1 is GEAIGNYY, CDR2 EKD. The CDR3 sequence is 20 residues long. CDR3 sequence: CACDGGGGHASSWDTRQMFF. The CDR3 nucleotides are TGTGCCTGTGACGGTGGTGGGGGACACGCCAGCTCCTGGGACACCCGACAGATGTTTTTC.

This clone was recorded a few times. The TCRdb record carries a much larger clone's protein, which differs from this DNA's translation at residue 9; a read error is the likely cause, and the protein listed here is the DNA translation. The genes are TRDV1 and TRDJ1, with D possibly being TRDD2 or TRDD3 (5 bases each). V was shortened by 5 bases and J by 7 bases, with 17 bases between the two germline ends. The CDR3 is 14 amino acids. From germline, CDR1 is TSWWSYY and CDR2 QGS. CDR3 sequence (DNA): TGTGCTCTTGGGATTCCTTGGGGACCTGGTAAACTCATCTTT. It translates to CALGIPWGPGKLIF.

At least ten counts were recorded for this clone. The protein TCRdb gives is from a much larger clone and does not agree with this DNA's translation at residue 3, likely a read error; the protein shown here comes from the DNA. The CDR3 coding sequence is TGTGCCAGTGACACCGTCTGGGAATCCGATAAACTCATCTTT. Translation gives CASDTVWESDKLIF. This chain joins TRDV2 and TRDJ1; TRDD3 is a possible D gene (5 bases). Since TCRdb gives no J gene, matching the DNA to germline was used here to assign it. Germline loops: CDR1 GEAIGNYY, CDR2 EKD. The CDR3 loop spans 14 amino acids.

A note on this clone: A far larger clone is just one base off, so this is likely a read error. Other DNA sequences within the sample encode an identical CDR3. The chain links TRDV1 to TRDJ1, with unresolved D. The CDR3 consists of 18 residues. Germline loops: CDR1 TSWWSYY, CDR2 QGS. Trimming shortened V by 2 bases and J by 0 bases, and 19 bases separated the two germline ends. In DNA form, the CDR3 reads TGTGCTCTTGGGGAAGTATACCCGCGGGAATCGTACACCGATAAACTCATCTTT. Translating it yields CALGEVYPRESYTDKLIF.

To note about this clone: A far bigger clonotype differs at one base, so this is likely a read error. Other DNA sequences in this sample translate to the same CDR3. The chain is built from TRDV1 and TRDJ1; 11 bases fit TRDD3. The CDR3 runs 24 residues. The germline gives CDR1 TSWWSYY, CDR2 QGS. After removal of 4 bases from V and 0 bases from J, the junction contained 28 bases not matched to a gene. CDR3 amino acids: CALGALILPPRHPWGIRYTDKLIF. The CDR3 nucleotides are TGTGCTCTTGGGGCCCTTATCCTTCCCCCTCGCCACCCTTGGGGGATACGATACACCGATAAACTCATCTTT.

This clone turned up a few times. TCRdb assigns this DNA the protein of a much larger clone, which departs from its translation at residue 11; this likely reflects a read error, and the protein shown comes from translating the DNA. The rearrangement links TRDV1 to TRDJ1; 8 nucleotides line up with TRDD3. The germline V gene has CDR1 TSWWSYY and CDR2 QGS. There are 19 residues in the CDR3. The J segment lost 0 bases and the V segment lost 3 bases, leaving 15 bases of the junction unmatched. As DNA, the CDR3 is TGTGCTCTTGGGGATTTCCGGTACTGGGGGGTACGTAACACCGATAAACTCATCTTT. This translates into CALGDFRYWGVRNTDKLIF.

With respect to this clone: The protein held in TCRdb is that of a much larger clone and does not match this DNA's translation at residue 17, likely because of a read error; the protein shown is translated from the DNA. The CDR3 nucleotides are TGTGCCTGTGACACCAGGGTCTTCAACTGGGGGACAACGCGTGACTCCCGGGACACCCGACAGATGTTTTTC. Residues: CACDTRVFNWGTTRDSRDTRQMFF. The chain has TRDV2 and TRDJ3, with 9 bases fitting TRDD3. TCRdb lists no J gene, so it was determined here by aligning the DNA to germline. Germline V gene data show CDR1 as GEAIGNYY and CDR2 as EKD. The CDR3 runs 24 residues.

This clone is medium-sized. This sample includes further DNA sequences coding for the same CDR3. This chain uses TRDV2 with TRDJ1, with 11 bases fitting TRDD3. CDR1 and CDR2 (germline): GEAIGNYY, EKD. V gave up 7 bases and J gave up 0 bases; unmatched junction bases: 42. There are 27 residues in the CDR3. Written as DNA, the CDR3 is TGTGCCTGCAGAAAGAGGGTTCAGCCGGACTCTCTTTCTGGGGGATACCCGAGACCCCCTAACACCGATAAACTCATCTTT. Its protein is CACRKRVQPDSLSGGYPRPPNTDKLIF.

As concerns this clone: With a far larger clone one base away, a read error is the likely cause. The chain uses TRDV1 and TRDJ1, with D maybe TRDD2 (6 bases). No J gene is reported in TCRdb; it was inferred here by comparing the DNA with germline. The V gene lost 2 bases and the J gene lost 10 bases, with 26 bases spanning the gap. The CDR3 loop spans 17 amino acids. Germline assignment: CDR1 TSWWSYY and CDR2 QGS. The CDR3 loop is CALGESKVLRLRRGLIF. As DNA, the CDR3 is TGTGCTCTTGGGGAATCAAAGGTCCTACGACTGAGGAGGGGACTCATCTTT.

This clone was seen only a few times. TCRdb pairs this DNA with a much larger clone's protein that differs at residue 9, likely a read error; the protein shown was translated from the DNA. The rearrangement joins TRDV2 to TRDJ1; 7 bases line up with TRDD3. The J gene was missing in TCRdb and was found by matching the end of the DNA to germline. The trim removed 5 bases at V and 0 bases at J, leaving 17 bases unmatched. CDR1 GEAIGNYY and CDR2 EKD come from the germline V gene. This CDR3 has 18 amino acids. The CDR3 DNA is TGTGCCTGTGGACCTCTGGGGGCAGCAGGGCGGTACACCGATAAACTCATCTTT. It encodes CACGPLGAAGRYTDKLIF.

In its sample, this clone was seen many times. The protein TCRdb gives is from a much larger clone and does not agree with this DNA's translation at residue 17, likely a read error; the protein shown here comes from the DNA. The rearrangement joins TRDV1 to TRDJ1; 8 bases line up with TRDD3. This CDR3 has 18 residues. Germline CDR1 reads TSWWSYY; CDR2 reads QGS. DNA of the CDR3: TGTGCTCTTGGGGAACTCTGGGGGACCCGTTACGGAACCGATAAACTCACCTTT. This encodes CALGELWGTRYGTDKLTF.

This clone qualifies as medium-sized. CDR3 loop: CACDPLGDTIENDKLIF. The CDR3 DNA is TGTGCCTGTGATCCGTTGGGGGATACGATTGAGAACGATAAACTCATCTTT. The chain recombines TRDV2 with TRDJ1, with TRDD3 identical over 11 bases. From germline, CDR1 is GEAIGNYY and CDR2 EKD. V lost 4 bases and J lost 4; bases outside the gene matches: 13. This CDR3 spans 17 amino acids.

There are a few counts of this clone. The protein that TCRdb holds for this DNA derives from a much larger clone and differs from the translated DNA at residue 18, which likely indicates a read error; the protein shown here is translated from the DNA. The rearrangement links TRDV2 to TRDJ3; a possible D gene is TRDD3 (6 bases). The J gene is not listed in TCRdb, so it was assigned here from a DNA match to germline. Looked up from germline, CDR1 is GEAIGNYY and CDR2 is EKD. CDR3 length equals 24 residues. The DNA of the CDR3 is TGTGCCTGTGACACCGCTTCCGTCTCCGGAGGGCCTGGGAGCAGCTCCTGGGGCACCCGACAGATGTTTTTC. Translating it yields CACDTASVSGGPGSSSWGTRQMFF.

This clone was detected only a few times. TCRdb shows a much larger clone's protein in place of this DNA's translation, and the two differ at residue 13, likely through a read error; the protein shown is translated from the DNA. The V call is TRDV2, the J call TRDJ1; 8 bases align to TRDD3. CDR3 length: 17 amino acids. CDR1 is GEAIGNYY, CDR2 EKD, per germline. DNA for the CDR3: TGTGCCTGTGACACCGTCTCCGGGATACGAAACACCGCTAAACTCATCTTT. Residues: CACDTVSGIRNTAKLIF.

This clone was recorded many times. Only one base separates this from a far larger clonotype, so it likely reflects a read error. The same CDR3 is also encoded by other DNA sequences in this sample. V and J are TRDV2 and TRDJ1, with 7 bases aligning to TRDD3. TCRdb records no J gene; here it was assigned by comparing the DNA to germline. This CDR3 has 17 amino acids. The V gene's germline CDR1 is GEAIGNYY and CDR2 EKD. This CDR3 is CACDRMGGSPGTDKLIF. For the CDR3, the DNA is TGTGCATGCGACCGGATGGGGGGATCTCCGGGCACCGATAAACTCATCTTT.